The 14 T cell receptor beta chains below come from one sample, sequenced in a study of blood T cell repertoires in COVID-19. Clones were sequenced by immunoSEQ multiplex PCR, and TCRdb holds only the in-frame ones, with some missing. The table includes roughly 180,000 clones, roughly 76% detected once. Sequencing was done on a sample of peripheral blood. These TCRs come from a woman in her forties with COVID-19, enrolled during active disease.

The chain employs TRBV7-2 and TRBJ1-6; 7 positions match TRBD1. Germline V gives CDR1 SGHTA, CDR2 FQGNSA. J gave up 6 bases and V 5 bases, and 4 bases lay outside the gene matches. The CDR3 covers 14 residues. The DNA for the CDR3 is TGTGCCAGCAGCCGCCGACAGGGTAATTCACCCCTCCACTTT. As protein: CASSRRQGNSPLHF.

About this clone: The same CDR3 also results from other DNA sequences found in this sample. The J gene is TRBJ1-2, the V gene TRBV4-1; no clear D. Trimming removed 0 bases from V and 2 bases from J, with 10 bases in between. CDR1 MGHRA and CDR2 YSYEKL come from the germline V gene. This CDR3 region has 15 residues. The CDR3 sequence: CASSQDRGGNYGYTF. The CDR3 DNA sequence: TGCGCCAGCAGCCAAGATCGAGGCGGAAACTATGGCTACACCTTC.

This chain uses TRBV7-9 with TRBJ2-1; the D gene is possibly TRBD2 (6 bases). This CDR3 spans 14 amino acids. Trimming left V 4 bases short and J 7 bases short, with 14 bases between. Germline V lookup: CDR1 SEHNR, CDR2 FQNEAQ (reference sequence). This CDR3 is CASSYNGGRNEQFF. The DNA of the CDR3 is TGTGCCAGCAGCTACAACGGGGGACGGAATGAGCAGTTCTTC.

The chain employs TRBV6-4 and TRBJ1-2, with 7 positions matching TRBD1. V gave up 6 bases and J gave up 0 bases; unmatched junction bases: 13. CDR1 is MRHNA and CDR2 is SNTAGT in the germline V gene. The CDR3 has 17 residues. The DNA for the CDR3 is TGTGCCAGCAGAGGTGGGACAGCCGCCGCAGCTAACTATGGCTACACCTTC. It yields the protein CASRGGTAAAANYGYTF.

The rearrangement uses TRBV9 and TRBJ2-2; perhaps TRBD2 as D (7 bases). Trimming shortened V by 4 bases and J by 6 bases, and 13 bases separated the two germline ends. Germline CDR1 reads SGDLS; CDR2 reads YYNGEE. CDR3 length equals 14 residues. Here the CDR3 DNA reads TGTGCCAGCAGCCCCACGGGGGGCGCCGGGGAGCTGTTTTTT. It codes for CASSPTGGAGELFF.

The V and J genes are TRBV5-6 and TRBJ1-2; 7 nucleotides match TRBD1. Germline assignment: CDR1 SGHDT and CDR2 YYEEEE. J was trimmed by 0 bases and V by 5 bases; bases with no gene match: 1. This CDR3 has 13 amino acids. CDR3 residues: CASRQGTNYGYTF. In nucleotides, the CDR3 is TGTGCCAGCAGACAGGGGACTAACTATGGCTACACCTTC. The full variable domain, completed using reference TRBV5-6 and TRBJ1-2, is DAGVTQSPTHLIKTRGQQVTLRCSPKSGHDTVSWYQQALGQGPQFIFQYYEEEERQRGNFPDRFSGHQFPNYSSELNVNALLLGDSALYLCASRQGTNYGYTFGSGTRLTVV.

This clone was detected a few times. The chain couples TRBV5-4 to TRBJ1-6; D might be TRBD1 (5 bases). The CDR3 sequence is 15 residues long. Trimming left V 4 bases short and J 7 bases short, with 15 bases between. Germline V gives CDR1 SGHNT, CDR2 YYREEE (reference sequence). The CDR3 spells CASSPDGGGNSPLHF. The CDR3 coding sequence is TGTGCCAGCAGCCCAGACGGGGGGGGAAATTCACCCCTCCACTTT. Full variable domain (remainder filled in from reference TRBV5-4 and TRBJ1-6): ETGVTQSPTHLIKTRGQQVTLRCSSQSGHNTVSWYQQALGQGPQFIFQYYREEENGRGNFPPRFSGLQFPNYSSELNVNALELDDSALYLCASSPDGGGNSPLHFGNGTRLTVT.

The chain carries TRBV10-2 and TRBJ1-4; maybe TRBD1 (5 bases). The germline V gene encodes CDR1 WSHSY and CDR2 SAAADI. The V gene lost 7 bases and the J gene lost 7 bases, with 10 bases spanning the gap. The CDR3 is 12 residues long. This chain's CDR3 is CASTPGGEKLFF. DNA for the CDR3: TGCGCCAGCACCCCGGGGGGTGAAAAACTGTTTTTT.

The V and J genes are TRBV30 and TRBJ1-5; 7 bases are a match to TRBD1. Germline assignment: CDR1 GTSNPN and CDR2 SVGIG (reference sequence). Trimming cost V 2 bases and J 2 bases; bases outside gene matches: 3. CDR3 length equals 14 residues. This chain's CDR3 is CAWSRGGGNQPQHF. DNA of the CDR3: TGTGCCTGGAGTAGAGGGGGCGGCAATCAGCCCCAGCATTTT.

J is TRBJ2-3 and V is TRBV6-1; TRBD2 aligns across 9 bases. Germline CDR1 reads MNHNS; CDR2 reads SASEGT. The CDR3 is made up of 16 amino acids. The V and J ends lost 2 bases and 2 bases, in that order; junction bases with no gene match: 5. CDR3 loop: CASSESSGGYTDTQYF. The CDR3 coding sequence is TGTGCCAGCAGTGAATCCAGCGGGGGGTACACAGATACGCAGTATTTT.

The chain combines TRBV29-1 with TRBJ2-1; D is unresolved. The ends were cut back, 4 bases at V and 9 bases at J, with 13 bases in the middle. This CDR3 spans 12 amino acids. The germline V gene encodes CDR1 SQVTM and CDR2 ANQGSEA. CDR3 residues: CSVAQTAGEQFF. Written as DNA, the CDR3 is TGCAGCGTTGCTCAAACGGCAGGTGAGCAGTTCTTC.

A single count supports this clone. The chain joins TRBV3-1 (or the pseudogene TRBV3-2) to TRBJ1-3, with D perhaps matching TRBD1 (6 bases). This CDR3 is built from 13 residues. Looked up from germline, CDR1 is LGHDT and CDR2 is YNNKEL (reference sequence). The V end was cut by 4 bases, the J end by 6 bases, with 10 bases between. The CDR3 here is CASSRGQLNTIYF. The CDR3 DNA reads as TGTGCCAGCAGCCGAGGACAGTTAAACACCATATATTTT.

The rearrangement joins TRBV11-2 to TRBJ2-7; TRBD2 aligns across 9 bases. The length of the CDR3 is 14 residues. V was pared by 1 base and J by 7 bases, with 5 bases of the junction left unmatched. Germline CDR1 SGHAT, CDR2 FQNNGV. CDR3 loop: CASSLGSGRYEQYF. The CDR3 nucleotides are TGTGCCAGCAGCTTAGGGAGCGGGAGGTATGAGCAGTACTTC.

V gene TRBV14 combines with J gene TRBJ2-2; a possible D gene is TRBD2 (6 bases). Per the germline V gene, CDR1 is SGHDN and CDR2 is FVKESK. The V gene lost 1 base and the J gene lost 2 bases, with 11 bases spanning the gap. The CDR3 runs 16 residues. The CDR3 nucleotides read TGTGCCAGCAGCCAAGCCCCGCGGGGAAACACCGGGGAGCTGTTTTTT. Its protein product is CASSQAPRGNTGELFF.